The next 25 T cell receptor beta chains were all read from a single sample in a study of cytomegalovirus exposure and HLA in healthy donors. Sequenced by immunoSEQ multiplex PCR; TCRdb stores in-frame clones only, minus some. The data show more than 65,000 clones, 93% seen once. The specimen sequenced was PBMCs. The receptors derive from a man between 18 and 29 years old in good health and CMV-seronegative.

The V call is TRBV6-5, the J call TRBJ1-4; D ambiguous. Germline CDR1 reads MNHEY; CDR2 reads SVGAGI. The CDR3 is made up of 13 amino acids. V lost 5 bases, J lost 6 bases, and 10 bases lay in between. CDR3 in DNA: TGTGCCAGCAGTGATAACATATATGAAAAACTGTTTTTT. Its translation: CASSDNIYEKLFF.

The rearrangement joins TRBV4-1 to TRBJ2-1, with 7 bases lining up with TRBD1. The CDR3 is 15 amino acids. Germline assignment: CDR1 MGHRA and CDR2 YSYEKL. The trim removed 1 base at V and 9 bases at J, leaving 9 bases unmatched. CDR3 sequence reads: CASSQAGSNRGEQFF. DNA for the CDR3: TGCGCCAGCAGCCAAGCTGGTTCCAACAGGGGTGAGCAGTTCTTC.

The gene calls are TRBV18 and TRBJ1-1, with D tentatively TRBD1 (5 bases). Between the trimmed V and J ends, which lost 3 bases and 0 bases, there was a span of 11 bases. Germline CDR1 and CDR2: KGHSH and LQKENI. The CDR3 is made up of 15 amino acids. CDR3 nucleotides: TGTGCCAGCTCACCCATGGGGGGGGTGAACACTGAAGCTTTCTTT. Translated: CASSPMGGVNTEAFF.

V gene TRBV6-6 combines with J gene TRBJ1-3, with 9 bases that match TRBD1. V was clipped by 5 bases and J by 8 bases; unmatched bases: 10. Germline CDR1 and CDR2: MNHNY and SVGAGI (reference sequence). CDR3 length equals 15 residues. The CDR3, as DNA: TGTGCCAGCAGTAGCGCCGGGACAGGGTCATACACCATATATTTT. As protein: CASSSAGTGSYTIYF.

The V and J genes are TRBV25-1 and TRBJ2-7, with D uncertain. This CDR3 region has 12 residues. The ends were cut back, 9 bases at V and 2 bases at J, with 11 bases in the middle. Germline V gives CDR1 MGHDK, CDR2 SYGVNS. The CDR3 loop is CASLTDTYEQYF. The CDR3 DNA is TGTGCCAGTCTGACTGATACCTACGAGCAGTACTTC.

V and J are TRBV4-3 and TRBJ2-3; tentatively, D is TRBD2 (5 bases). V shed 0 bases and J shed 2 bases, with 12 bases lying between them. The CDR3 is 16 residues long. Germline V gene lookup returns CDR1 LGHNA and CDR2 YSLEER. Here the CDR3 reads CASSQERAAFTDTQYF. The CDR3, as DNA: TGCGCCAGCAGCCAAGAAAGAGCGGCGTTCACAGATACGCAGTATTTT.

V is TRBV11-2 and J is TRBJ2-4, with a tentative D call TRBD2 (5 bases). CDR3 length equals 13 residues. Between the trimmed V and J ends, which lost 3 bases and 5 bases, there was a span of 8 bases. Per the germline V gene, CDR1 is SGHAT and CDR2 is FQNNGV. The CDR3 nucleotides read TGTGCCAGCAGCTTCATCGGGGAAAACATTCAGTACTTC. It specifies CASSFIGENIQYF.

The chain carries TRBV6-1 and TRBJ2-7, with TRBD1 identical over 10 bases. Germline V gene sequence: CDR1 MNHNS, CDR2 SASEGT. The CDR3 sequence is 15 residues long. V lost 2 bases and J lost 3; bases outside the gene matches: 4. CDR3 nucleotide sequence: TGTGCCAGCAGTGAAAGTGGACAGGGGGGCTACGAGCAGTACTTC. As protein: CASSESGQGGYEQYF.

The CDR3 nucleotides read TGTGCCAGCAGTGAATCAGGGTGGAACACCTTC. Translated: CASSESGWNTF. The genes are TRBV2 and TRBJ1-2; D is possibly TRBD1 (5 bases). CDR1 is SNHLY and CDR2 is FYNNEI in the germline V gene. Trimming pared 2 bases from V and 12 bases from J, leaving 10 bases between. The CDR3 contains 11 residues.

This sequence joins TRBV18 and TRBJ1-2; D is perhaps TRBD1 (5 bases). From germline, CDR1 is KGHSH and CDR2 LQKENI. Trimming shortened V by 0 bases and J by 5 bases, and 10 bases separated the two germline ends. CDR3 size: 14 residues. The chain's CDR3 is CASSPPGVLYGYTF. CDR3 in DNA: TGTGCCAGCTCACCACCAGGGGTTCTTTATGGCTACACCTTC. Complete variable domain (other parts from reference TRBV18 and TRBJ1-2): NAGVMQNPRHLVRRRGQEARLRCSPMKGHSHVYWYRQLPEEGLKFMVYLQKENIIDESGMPKERFSAEFPKEGPSILRIQQVVRGDSAAYFCASSPPGVLYGYTFGSGTRLTVV.

V and J are TRBV5-4 and TRBJ2-2, with a weak D call TRBD2 (6 bases). Germline V CDR1 and CDR2: SGHNT, YYREEE (reference sequence). V was trimmed by 0 bases and J by 0 bases, leaving 6 bases between them. This CDR3 spans 15 amino acids. The CDR3 loop is CASSLGLANTGELFF. DNA of the CDR3: TGTGCCAGCAGCTTGGGACTAGCGAACACCGGGGAGCTGTTTTTT.

The chain couples TRBV5-4 to TRBJ1-2, with TRBD1 matching 8 bases. Germline V gene sequence: CDR1 SGHNT, CDR2 YYREEE (reference sequence). V shed 3 bases and J 0 bases; nucleotides not matched to a gene: 7. The CDR3 totals 16 residues. CDR3 nucleotides: TGTGCCAGCAGCTCGCGGACAGGGAGAGCTAACTATGGCTACACCTTC. As protein: CASSSRTGRANYGYTF.

The rearrangement joins TRBV4-1 to TRBJ1-1; no clear D gene. Per the germline V gene, CDR1 is MGHRA and CDR2 is YSYEKL. V dropped 1 base and J dropped 1 base, with 4 bases sitting between them. The CDR3 is 13 amino acids. Here the CDR3 reads CASSQGGNTEAFF. In DNA, the CDR3 is TGCGCCAGCAGCCAAGGAGGGAACACTGAAGCTTTCTTT.

V gene TRBV7-9 combines with J gene TRBJ1-2; D not resolved. V was cut by 5 bases and J by 2 bases, with 15 bases left in between. The length of the CDR3 is 15 residues. Germline CDR1 SEHNR, CDR2 FQNEAQ (reference sequence). CDR3 sequence: CASSLGLGGNYGYTF. CDR3 DNA sequence: TGTGCCAGCAGCCTCGGGCTTGGAGGGAACTATGGCTACACCTTC.

CDR3 residues: CASSPATGGMVHGYTF. The CDR3 nucleotides are TGTGCCAGCAGTCCGGCCACAGGGGGGATGGTCCATGGCTACACCTTC. The chain employs TRBV27 and TRBJ1-2; the match to TRBD1 covers 8 bases. The CDR3 has 16 residues. Germline V gene lookup returns CDR1 MNHEY and CDR2 SMNVEV (reference sequence). V was clipped by 5 bases and J by 6 bases; unmatched bases: 14.

On this clone itself: Compared with germline, one end of the junction differs, possibly owing to a read error. The chain carries TRBV2 and TRBJ1-2; TRBD1 aligns across 7 bases. CDR3 size: 10 residues. CDR1 SNHLY and CDR2 FYNNEI come from the germline V gene. The CDR3 DNA reads TGTGCCAGCAGCCGGTACGGGACAGCCTTC. Amino acid sequence: CASSRYGTAF. The entire variable domain, with the rest obtained from reference TRBV2 and TRBJ1-2, is as follows: EPEVTQTPSHQVTQMGQEVILRCVPISNHLYFYWYRQILGQKVEFLVSFYNNEISEKSEIFDDQFSVERPDGSNFTLKIRSTKLEDSAMYFCASSRYGTAFGSGTRLTVV.

This chain uses TRBV2 with TRBJ1-4; tentative D call: TRBD1 (5 bases). The length of the CDR3 is 13 residues. V was shortened by 6 bases and J by 7 bases, with 12 bases between the two germline ends. Germline V gene data show CDR1 as SNHLY and CDR2 as FYNNEI. The CDR3: CASRIQGGEKLFF. The CDR3 nucleotides read TGTGCCAGCAGGATCCAGGGCGGTGAAAAACTGTTTTTT.

This clone was seen only once. The chain couples TRBV28 to TRBJ1-1; D call uncertain. Germline CDR1 reads MDHEN; CDR2 reads SYDVKM. Trimming removed 9 bases from V and 2 bases from J, with 7 bases in between. The CDR3 runs to 11 residues. This chain's CDR3 is CASALNTEAFF. CDR3 in DNA: TGTGCCAGTGCCCTAAACACTGAAGCTTTCTTT.

This rearrangement joins TRBV16 to TRBJ1-2, with D possibly matching TRBD1 (6 bases). The V and J ends lost 0 bases and 2 bases respectively, with 10 bases between them. The CDR3 sequence is 15 residues long. Germline loops: CDR1 KGHSY, CDR2 FQNENV. The CDR3 sequence is CASSQSAGANYGYTF. The DNA of the CDR3 is TGTGCCAGCAGCCAATCCGCGGGGGCAAACTATGGCTACACCTTC.

This rearrangement joins TRBV15 to TRBJ1-5; D gene ambiguous. Germline values: CDR1 LNHNV, CDR2 YYDKDF (reference sequence). V was clipped by 8 bases and J by 0 bases, with 11 bases between them. CDR3 length: 14 residues. The CDR3 reads CATHPRHSNQPQHF. DNA for the CDR3: TGTGCCACCCACCCCAGGCATAGCAATCAGCCCCAGCATTTT.

This rearrangement joins TRBV5-1 to TRBJ1-5; 8 bases are a match to TRBD1. The CDR3 is 15 residues long. V shed 4 bases, J shed 7 bases, and the junction held 10 bases outside the gene matches. Germline values: CDR1 SGHRS, CDR2 YFSETQ. The CDR3 is CASSRGTGGRQPQHF. The CDR3 DNA reads as TGCGCCAGCAGCCGGGGGACAGGCGGACGACAGCCCCAGCATTTT.

The chain uses TRBV7-2 and TRBJ2-5; D possibly corresponds to TRBD2 (5 bases). The germline CDR1 and CDR2 sequences are SGHTA and FQGNSA. CDR3 size: 14 residues. Trimming pared 4 bases from V and 1 base from J, leaving 10 bases between. The CDR3 spells CASSWRPRQETQYF. The CDR3 DNA follows: TGTGCCAGCAGCTGGAGGCCGCGCCAAGAGACCCAGTACTTC.

CDR3 protein: CASSTSATENYGYTF. The DNA of the CDR3 is TGTGCCAGCAGTACCTCCGCGACAGAAAACTATGGCTACACCTTC. The chain links TRBV27 to TRBJ1-2; perhaps TRBD1 as D (5 bases). The germline V gene encodes CDR1 MNHEY and CDR2 SMNVEV (reference sequence). V lost 5 bases and J 2 bases, leaving 15 bases between the germline ends. The length of the CDR3 is 15 residues.

The rearrangement links TRBV18 to TRBJ2-5; no clear D. The germline CDR1 and CDR2 sequences are KGHSH and LQKENI. The CDR3 is 13 amino acids. Trimming took 1 base from V and 1 from J, leaving 4 bases between them. In nucleotides, the CDR3 is TGTGCCAGCTCACCACTACTCCAAGAGACCCAGTACTTC. Translation: CASSPLLQETQYF.

V is TRBV14 and J is TRBJ1-1, with 11 bases matching TRBD1. The CDR3 length is 13 residues. Losses at the gene ends were 10 bases for V and 4 bases for J; bases not matched to a gene: 5. Germline-derived CDR1 and CDR2 are SGHDN and FVKESK. CDR3 in amino acids: CATGTGGSTEAFF. The CDR3 DNA reads as TGTGCCACCGGGACAGGGGGTTCCACTGAAGCTTTCTTT.